Sequencing of this T cell receptor beta chain was carried out in a study of identical twins' blood T cells. Study results and limitations: Twins reportedly had markedly more similar V usage than unrelated donors, even among out-of-frame TCRbeta clonotypes. Shared environment remains a possible cause of twin similarity.

The CDR3 is 15 residues long. V lost 1 base to trimming and J lost 5 bases; unmatched junction nucleotides: 4. Germline values: CDR1 LNHDA, CDR2 SQIVND (reference sequence). Comments on this clonotype: No antigen is known for it.

TCRdb reprocessed the 5' RACE reads with MiXCR, giving one entry per CDR3 protein. The sample shows 350,000 to 400,000 distinct CDR3 sequences, roughly 28% of them seen only once. The source material was PBMCs. This sequence was found in a woman between 18 and 50 years old in good health. This chain links TRBV19 with TRBJ2-1, with 8 bases aligning to TRBD2. The CDR3 sequence: CASSIVAGGHNEQFF. In nucleotides, the CDR3 is TGTGCCAGTAGTATAGTGGCGGGAGGACACAATGAGCAGTTCTTC.